These 4 T cell receptor beta chains came from one sample sequenced in a study of T cells in Graves' hyperthyroidism and ophthalmopathy. From RNA transcripts, TCR beta CDR3 regions were amplified. An initial round of RT-PCR targeting the TCR CDR3 relied on the HTBI primer set. TCRdb reprocessed the multiplex PCR reads with MiXCR, giving one entry per CDR3 protein. The sample comprises roughly 530,000 distinct CDR3 sequences, about a sixth of which are singletons, and around 17% rests with the top ten. Specimen: blood. The source of these receptors is a woman younger than 35 with Graves' ophthalmopathy.

This clonotype appeared a single time. The chain couples TRBV9 to TRBJ1-1; TRBD1 agrees at 8 bases. The CDR3 has 15 amino acids. Germline-derived CDR1 and CDR2 are SGDLS and YYNGEE. Trimming removed 3 bases from V and 3 bases from J; junction bases left unmatched: 7. CDR3 in amino acids: CASSGRQGRHTEAFF. DNA for the CDR3: TGTGCCAGCAGCGGCCGACAGGGGCGGCACACTGAAGCTTTCTTT.

V is TRBV12-5 and J is TRBJ2-5; D may be TRBD2 (6 bases). CDR3 length equals 13 residues. Germline V CDR1 and CDR2: LGHNT, FRNRAP. Trimming took 5 bases from V and 5 from J, leaving 12 bases between them. CDR3 DNA: TGTGCTAGTGGTCCCGCGGAGGGGGAGACCCAGTACTTC. Its protein product is CASGPAEGETQYF.

This clonotype was found many times. V and J are TRBV20-1 and TRBJ1-5; D ambiguous. The CDR3 contains 15 residues. The ends were cut back, 1 base at V and 0 bases at J, with 10 bases in the middle. CDR1 is DFQATT and CDR2 is SNEGSKA in the germline V gene (reference sequence). CDR3 sequence reads: CSARGDPYSNQPQHF. CDR3 sequence (DNA): TGCAGTGCTAGAGGCGACCCCTATAGCAATCAGCCCCAGCATTTT.

The chain combines TRBV5-1 with TRBJ1-2, with D maybe TRBD1 (5 bases). Germline CDR1 SGHRS, CDR2 YFSETQ. CDR3 length equals 15 residues. V lost 6 bases and J 0 bases, leaving 15 bases between the germline ends. The CDR3, as DNA: TGCGCCAGCACGGAGGGACCGCCGCCTAACTATGGCTACACCTTC. Amino acid sequence: CASTEGPPPNYGYTF.